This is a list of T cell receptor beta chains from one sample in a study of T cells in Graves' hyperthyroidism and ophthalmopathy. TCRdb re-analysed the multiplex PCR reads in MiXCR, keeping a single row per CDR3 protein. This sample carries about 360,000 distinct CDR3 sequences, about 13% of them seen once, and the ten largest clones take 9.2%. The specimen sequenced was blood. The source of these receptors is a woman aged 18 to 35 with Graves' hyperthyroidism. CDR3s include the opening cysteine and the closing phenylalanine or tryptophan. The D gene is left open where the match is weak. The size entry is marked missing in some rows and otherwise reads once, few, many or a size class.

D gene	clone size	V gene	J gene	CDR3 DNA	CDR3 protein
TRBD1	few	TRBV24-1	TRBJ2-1	TGTGCCACCAGTGATCGAGGGACAGGGACAATCAATGAGCAGTTCTTC	CATSDRGTGTINEQFF
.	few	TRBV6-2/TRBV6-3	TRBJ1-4	TGTGCCAGCAGCCAAGTCGGGGAACCTAATGAAAAACTGTTTTTT	CASSQVGEPNEKLFF
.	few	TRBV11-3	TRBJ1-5	TGTGCCAGCAGTCCGATACGGACAGCTCTCAATCAGCCCCAGCATTTT	CASSPIRTALNQPQHF
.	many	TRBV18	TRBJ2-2	TGTGCCAGCTCACCACGGGGACACACGAACACCGGGGAGCTGTTTTTT	CASSPRGHTNTGELFF
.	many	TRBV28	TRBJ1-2	TGTGCCAGCAGTTTTGACAGCTTTTATGGCTACACCTTC	CASSFDSFYGYTF
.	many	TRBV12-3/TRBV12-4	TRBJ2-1	TGTGCCAGCAGTTGGGGGCGCTCCTACAATGAGCAGTTCTTC	CASSWGRSYNEQFF
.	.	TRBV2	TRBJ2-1	TGTGCCAGCAGGCGCAGGGAAAGCTCCTACAATGAGCAGTTCTTC	CASRRRESSYNEQFF
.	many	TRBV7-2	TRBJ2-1	TGTGCCAGCAGCGCGGCCCCCCACAATGAGCAGTTCTTC	CASSAAPHNEQFF
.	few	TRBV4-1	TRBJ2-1	TGCGCCAGCAGCCGCCTGACAGGCTTAACGCCTTACAATGAGCAGTTCTTC	CASSRLTGLTPYNEQFF
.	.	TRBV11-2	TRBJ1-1	TGTGCCAGCAGCTTAGAAGGGGCGATCGGGTGGAACACTGAAGCTTTCTTT	CASSLEGAIGWNTEAFF
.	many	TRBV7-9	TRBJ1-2	TGTGCCAGCAGCTTCGGGGAAATTCTAAACTATGGCTACACCTTC	CASSFGEILNYGYTF
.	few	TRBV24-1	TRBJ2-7	TGTGCCACCAGAAGATTCTCCTACGAGCAGTACTTC	CATRRFSYEQYF